The T cell receptor beta chain under discussion was sequenced for a study of T-cell reconstitution after alpha-beta-depleted transplantation in children. This clonotype was seen a handful of times. Its antigen is undetermined. Preparation of the TCRbeta library involved a method that used unique molecular identifiers. From the PCR reads, TCRdb called clonotypes with MiXCR, one entry per CDR3 protein. This sample carries hundreds of thousands of distinct CDR3 sequences, 15% to 20% of them seen once, and the ten largest clones take roughly 40%. The study, taken as a whole, reports: Expanded clones from the graft, numbering several hundred, reportedly supplied alpha-beta T cells about two months after transplant. Most T-cell counts and diversity one year after the transplant came from T cells that were newly produced.

The CDR3 consists of 14 residues. Per the germline V gene, CDR1 is DFQATT and CDR2 is SNEGSKA (reference sequence). V was trimmed by 6 bases and J by 2 bases, leaving 17 bases between them. Material: PBMCs, mostly from graft donor cells, obtained 360 days after TCRalphabeta/CD19-depleted stem cell transplant. The origin of this receptor is a male patient aged 2 to 9 who had a stem cell transplant for acute lymphoblastic leukemia, so the T cells may come from the graft donor. The chain is built from TRBV20-1 and TRBJ2-7, with D tentatively TRBD1 or TRBD2 (5 bases each). The CDR3 region is CSARPGPRPYEQYF. DNA for the CDR3: TGCAGTGCAAGGCCGGGACCCAGGCCCTACGAGCAGTACTTC.